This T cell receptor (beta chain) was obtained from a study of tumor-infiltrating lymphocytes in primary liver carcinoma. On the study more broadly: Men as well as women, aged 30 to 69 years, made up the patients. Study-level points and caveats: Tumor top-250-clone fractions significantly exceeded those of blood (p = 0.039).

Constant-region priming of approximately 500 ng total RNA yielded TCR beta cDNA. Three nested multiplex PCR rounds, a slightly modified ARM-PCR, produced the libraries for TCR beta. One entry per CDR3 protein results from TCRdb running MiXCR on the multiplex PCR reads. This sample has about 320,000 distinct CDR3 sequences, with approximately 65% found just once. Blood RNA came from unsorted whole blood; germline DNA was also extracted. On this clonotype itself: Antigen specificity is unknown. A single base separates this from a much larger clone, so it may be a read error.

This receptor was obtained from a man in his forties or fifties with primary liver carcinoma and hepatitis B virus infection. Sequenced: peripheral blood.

This CDR3 is CSPRTDRVSHEQYF. The CDR3 DNA reads TGCAGTCCGCGGACCGACAGGGTATCCCACGAGCAGTACTTC. This rearrangement joins TRBV29-1 to TRBJ2-7, with 7 bases aligning to TRBD1. Germline V gene lookup returns CDR1 SQVTM and CDR2 ANQGSEA. The CDR3 is made up of 14 amino acids.